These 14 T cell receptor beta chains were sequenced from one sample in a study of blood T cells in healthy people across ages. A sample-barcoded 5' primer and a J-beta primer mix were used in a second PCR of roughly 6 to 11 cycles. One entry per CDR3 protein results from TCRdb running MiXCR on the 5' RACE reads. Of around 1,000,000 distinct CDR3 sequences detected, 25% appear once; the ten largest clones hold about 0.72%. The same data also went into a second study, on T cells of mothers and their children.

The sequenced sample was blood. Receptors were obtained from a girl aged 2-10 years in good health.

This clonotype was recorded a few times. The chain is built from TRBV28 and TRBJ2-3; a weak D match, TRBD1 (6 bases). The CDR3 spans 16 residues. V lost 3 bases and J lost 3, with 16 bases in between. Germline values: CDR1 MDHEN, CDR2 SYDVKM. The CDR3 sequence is CASSFRGIQTTDTQYF. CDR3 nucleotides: TGTGCCAGCAGTTTCAGGGGTATCCAAACTACAGATACGCAGTATTTT.

The CDR3 protein is CASLGEGETQYF. The CDR3 DNA sequence: TGTGCCAGCCTCGGGGAGGGAGAGACCCAGTACTTC. The chain links TRBV2 to TRBJ2-5, with 7 bases lining up with TRBD2. V gave up 8 bases and J gave up 4 bases; unmatched junction bases: 4. CDR1 is SNHLY, CDR2 FYNNEI, per germline. The CDR3 loop spans 12 amino acids.

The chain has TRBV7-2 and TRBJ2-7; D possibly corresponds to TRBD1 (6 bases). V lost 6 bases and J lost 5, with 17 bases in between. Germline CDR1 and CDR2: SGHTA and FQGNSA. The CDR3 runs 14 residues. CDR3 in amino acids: CASRPRGGFHEQYF. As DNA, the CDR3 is TGTGCCAGCAGGCCCCGAGGGGGATTCCACGAGCAGTACTTC.

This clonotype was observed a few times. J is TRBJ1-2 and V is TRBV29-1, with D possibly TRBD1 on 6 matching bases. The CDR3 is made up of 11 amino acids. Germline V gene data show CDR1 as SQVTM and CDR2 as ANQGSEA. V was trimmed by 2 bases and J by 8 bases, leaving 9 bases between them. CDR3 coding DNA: TGCAGCGTTGAATTCGGGGGCGGCTACACCTTC. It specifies CSVEFGGGYTF.

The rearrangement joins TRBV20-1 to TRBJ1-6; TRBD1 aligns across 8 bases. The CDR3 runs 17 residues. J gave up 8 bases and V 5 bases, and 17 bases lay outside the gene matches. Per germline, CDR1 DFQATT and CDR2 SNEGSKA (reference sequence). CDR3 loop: CSAPGQGVGSFDSPLHF. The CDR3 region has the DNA TGCAGTGCTCCCGGACAGGGAGTAGGTTCTTTCGATTCACCCCTCCACTTT.

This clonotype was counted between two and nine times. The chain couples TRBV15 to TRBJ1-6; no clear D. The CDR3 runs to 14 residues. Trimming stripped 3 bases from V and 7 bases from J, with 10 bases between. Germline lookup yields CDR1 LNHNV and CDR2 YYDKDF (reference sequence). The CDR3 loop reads CATSSSNGNSPLHF. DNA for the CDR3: TGTGCCACCAGCAGTTCTAACGGGAATTCACCCCTCCACTTT.

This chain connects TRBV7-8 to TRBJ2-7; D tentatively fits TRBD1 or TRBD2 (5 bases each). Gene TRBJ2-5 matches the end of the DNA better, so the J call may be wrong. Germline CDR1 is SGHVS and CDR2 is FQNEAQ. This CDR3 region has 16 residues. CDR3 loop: CASSLVGRGAQETQYF. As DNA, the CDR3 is TGTGCCAGCAGCTTAGTAGGGCGAGGGGCCCAAGAGACCCAGTACTTC.

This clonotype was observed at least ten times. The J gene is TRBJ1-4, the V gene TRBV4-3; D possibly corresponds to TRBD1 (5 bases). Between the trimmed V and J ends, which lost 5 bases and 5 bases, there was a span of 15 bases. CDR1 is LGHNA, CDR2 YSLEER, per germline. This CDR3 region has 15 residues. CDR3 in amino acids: CASSVRGDPNEKLFF. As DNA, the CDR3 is TGCGCCAGCAGCGTCCGGGGGGACCCGAATGAAAAACTGTTTTTT.

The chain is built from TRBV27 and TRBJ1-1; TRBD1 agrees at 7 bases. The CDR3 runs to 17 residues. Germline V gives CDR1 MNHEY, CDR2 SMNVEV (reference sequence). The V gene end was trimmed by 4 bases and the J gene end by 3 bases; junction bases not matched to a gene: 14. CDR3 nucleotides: TGTGCCAGCAGTTACTTAACAGGGGTGGGTGGATACACTGAAGCTTTCTTT. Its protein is CASSYLTGVGGYTEAFF.

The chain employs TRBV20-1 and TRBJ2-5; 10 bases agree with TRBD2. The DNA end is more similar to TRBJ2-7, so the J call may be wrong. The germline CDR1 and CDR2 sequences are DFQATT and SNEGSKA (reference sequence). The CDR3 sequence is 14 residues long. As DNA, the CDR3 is TGCAGTGCTAGCGGTAGCGGGAGGACTTACGAGCAGTACTTC. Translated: CSASGSGRTYEQYF.

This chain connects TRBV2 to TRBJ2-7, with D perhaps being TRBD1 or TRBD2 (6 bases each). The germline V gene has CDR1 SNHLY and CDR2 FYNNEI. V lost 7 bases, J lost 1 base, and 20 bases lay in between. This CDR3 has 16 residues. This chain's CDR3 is CASTEGGGGFSYEQYF. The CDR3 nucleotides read TGTGCCAGCACCGAGGGGGGAGGAGGATTTTCCTACGAGCAGTACTTC.

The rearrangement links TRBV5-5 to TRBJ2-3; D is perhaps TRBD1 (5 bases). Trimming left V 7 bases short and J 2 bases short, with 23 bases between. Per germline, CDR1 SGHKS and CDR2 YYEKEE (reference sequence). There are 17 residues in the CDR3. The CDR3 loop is CASRGRQGSPPTDTQYF. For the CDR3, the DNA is TGTGCCAGCCGAGGCAGGCAGGGTTCCCCACCCACAGATACGCAGTATTTT.

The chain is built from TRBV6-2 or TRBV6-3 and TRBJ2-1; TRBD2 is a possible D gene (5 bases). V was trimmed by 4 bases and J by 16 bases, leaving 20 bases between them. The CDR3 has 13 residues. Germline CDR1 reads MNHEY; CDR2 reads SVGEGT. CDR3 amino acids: CASSLRARQTLFF. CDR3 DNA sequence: TGTGCCAGCAGTTTGCGGGCTCGCCAAACCCTTTTCTTC.

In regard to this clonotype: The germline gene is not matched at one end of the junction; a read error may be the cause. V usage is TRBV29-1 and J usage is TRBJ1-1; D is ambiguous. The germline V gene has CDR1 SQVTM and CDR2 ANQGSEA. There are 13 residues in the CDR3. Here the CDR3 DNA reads TGCGGCGTTGTCGGTGTAATGAACACTGAAGCTTTCTTT. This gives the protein CGVVGVMNTEAFF. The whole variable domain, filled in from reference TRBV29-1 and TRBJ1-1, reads SAVISQKPSRDICQRGTSLTIQCQVDSQVTMMFWYRQQPGQSLTLIATANQGSEATYESGFVIDKFPISRPNLTFSTLTVSNMSPEDSSIYLCGVVGVMNTEAFFGQGTRLTVV.